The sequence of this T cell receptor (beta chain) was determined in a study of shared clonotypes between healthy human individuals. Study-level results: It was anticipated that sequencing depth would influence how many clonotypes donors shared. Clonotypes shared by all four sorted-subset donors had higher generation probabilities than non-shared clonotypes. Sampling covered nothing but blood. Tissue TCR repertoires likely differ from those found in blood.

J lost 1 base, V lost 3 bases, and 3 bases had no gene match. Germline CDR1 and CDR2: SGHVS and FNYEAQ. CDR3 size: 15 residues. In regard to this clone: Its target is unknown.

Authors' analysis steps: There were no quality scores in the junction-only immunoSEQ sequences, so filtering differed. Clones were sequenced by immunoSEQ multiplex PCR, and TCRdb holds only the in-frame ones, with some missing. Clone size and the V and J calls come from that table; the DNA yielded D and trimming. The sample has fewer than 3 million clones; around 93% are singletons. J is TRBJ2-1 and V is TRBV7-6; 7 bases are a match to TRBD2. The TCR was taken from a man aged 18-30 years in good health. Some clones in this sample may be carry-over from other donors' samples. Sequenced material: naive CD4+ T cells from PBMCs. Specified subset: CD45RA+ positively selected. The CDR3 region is CASSFSRESYNEQFF. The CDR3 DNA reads TGTGCCAGCAGCTTCTCGCGGGAGTCCTACAATGAGCAGTTCTTC.